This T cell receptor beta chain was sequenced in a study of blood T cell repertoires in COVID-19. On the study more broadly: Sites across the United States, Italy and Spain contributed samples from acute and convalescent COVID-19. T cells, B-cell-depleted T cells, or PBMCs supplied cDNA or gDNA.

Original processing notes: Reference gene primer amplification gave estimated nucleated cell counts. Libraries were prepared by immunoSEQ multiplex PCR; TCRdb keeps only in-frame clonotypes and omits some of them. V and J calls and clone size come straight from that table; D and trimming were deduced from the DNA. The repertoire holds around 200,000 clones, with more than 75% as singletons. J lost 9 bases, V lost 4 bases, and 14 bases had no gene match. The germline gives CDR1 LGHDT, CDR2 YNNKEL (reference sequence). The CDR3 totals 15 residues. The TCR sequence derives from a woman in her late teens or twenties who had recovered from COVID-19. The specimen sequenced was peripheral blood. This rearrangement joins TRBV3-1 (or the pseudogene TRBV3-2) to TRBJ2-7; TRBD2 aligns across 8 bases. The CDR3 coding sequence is TGTGCCAGCAGCCCCTGGGGGGAGGACGGGAGGGGGCAGTACTTC. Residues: CASSPWGEDGRGQYF.